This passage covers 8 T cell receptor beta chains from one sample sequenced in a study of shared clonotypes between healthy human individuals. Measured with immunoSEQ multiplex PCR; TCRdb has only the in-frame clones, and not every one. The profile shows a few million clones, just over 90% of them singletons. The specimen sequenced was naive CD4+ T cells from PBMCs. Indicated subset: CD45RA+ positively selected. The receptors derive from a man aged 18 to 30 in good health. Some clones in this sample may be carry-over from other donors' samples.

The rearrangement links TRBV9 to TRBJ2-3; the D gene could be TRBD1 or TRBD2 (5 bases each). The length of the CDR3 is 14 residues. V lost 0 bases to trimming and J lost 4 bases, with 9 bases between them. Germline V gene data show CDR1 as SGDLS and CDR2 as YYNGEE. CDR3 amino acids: CASSVAGPPDTQYF. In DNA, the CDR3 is TGTGCCAGCAGCGTAGCGGGACCCCCAGATACGCAGTATTTT.

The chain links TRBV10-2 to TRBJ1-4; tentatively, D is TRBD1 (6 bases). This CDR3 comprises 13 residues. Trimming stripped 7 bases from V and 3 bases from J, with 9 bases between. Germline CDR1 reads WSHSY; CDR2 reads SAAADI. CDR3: CASTGTPNEKLFF. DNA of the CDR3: TGCGCCAGCACGGGGACACCTAATGAAAAACTGTTTTTT.

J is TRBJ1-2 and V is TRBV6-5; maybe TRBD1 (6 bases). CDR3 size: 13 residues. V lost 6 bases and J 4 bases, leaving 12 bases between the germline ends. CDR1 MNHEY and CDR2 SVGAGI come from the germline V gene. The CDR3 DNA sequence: TGTGCCAGCAGCCCAGGACAGTTCTATGGCTACACCTTC. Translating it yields CASSPGQFYGYTF.

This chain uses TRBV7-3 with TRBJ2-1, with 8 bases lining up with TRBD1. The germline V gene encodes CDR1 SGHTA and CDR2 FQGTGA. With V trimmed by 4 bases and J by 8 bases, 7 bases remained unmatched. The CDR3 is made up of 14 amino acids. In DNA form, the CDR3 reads TGTGCCAGCAGCTCCCGGACAGGGAAGGATGAGCAGTTCTTC. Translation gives CASSSRTGKDEQFF.

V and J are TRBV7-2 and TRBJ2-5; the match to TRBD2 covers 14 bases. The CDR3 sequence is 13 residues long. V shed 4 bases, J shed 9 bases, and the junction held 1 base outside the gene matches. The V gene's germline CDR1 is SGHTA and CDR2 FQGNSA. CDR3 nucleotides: TGTGCCAGCAGCTCGGGACTAGCGGGAGCCCAGTACTTC. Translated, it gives CASSSGLAGAQYF.

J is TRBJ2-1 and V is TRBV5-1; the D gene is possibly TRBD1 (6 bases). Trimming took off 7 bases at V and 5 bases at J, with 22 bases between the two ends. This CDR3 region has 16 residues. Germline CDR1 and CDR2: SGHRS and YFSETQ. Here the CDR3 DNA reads TGCGCCAGCTCCCGCCCCGAACGGGACATCCACAATGAGCAGTTCTTC. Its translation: CASSRPERDIHNEQFF.

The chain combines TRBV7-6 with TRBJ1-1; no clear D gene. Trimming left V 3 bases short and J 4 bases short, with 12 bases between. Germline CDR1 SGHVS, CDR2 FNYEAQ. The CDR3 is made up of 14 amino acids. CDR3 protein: CASSLVGRFTEAFF. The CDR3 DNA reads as TGTGCCAGCAGCTTGGTCGGTCGATTCACTGAAGCTTTCTTT.

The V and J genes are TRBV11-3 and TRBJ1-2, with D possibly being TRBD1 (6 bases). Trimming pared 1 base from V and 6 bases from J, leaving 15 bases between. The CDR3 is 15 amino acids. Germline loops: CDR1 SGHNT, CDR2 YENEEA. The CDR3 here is CASSLAPGEEDGYTF. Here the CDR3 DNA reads TGTGCCAGCAGCTTAGCCCCAGGGGAAGAGGATGGCTACACCTTC.